This is a list of T cell receptor beta chains from one sample in a study of shared clonotypes between healthy human individuals. Repertoires were generated with immunoSEQ multiplex PCR, while TCRdb's copy carries only in-frame clones and drops some. The repertoire holds about 1.9 million clones, with around 93% as singletons. The source material was naive CD8+ T cells from PBMCs. These TCRs come from a man aged 18 to 29 in good health. Some clones in this sample may be carry-over from other donors' samples. Both conserved end residues are part of each CDR3. The D gene is left open where the match is weak. Not every row has a clone size; where given, it reads once, few, many or a size class.

>NA|NA|TRBV27|TRBJ1-2
TGTGCCAGCAGTTTATCGACTCCCGTTAACTATGGCTACACCTTC
CASSLSTPVNYGYTF
>TRBD1|once|TRBV9|TRBJ2-7
TGTGCCAGCAGCGTAGTACAGGGGGCCTACGAGCAGTACTTC
CASSVVQGAYEQYF
>NA|NA|TRBV27|TRBJ2-1
TGTGCCAGCAGTTGGCCAGACCCCCCGTACAATGAGCAGTTCTTC
CASSWPDPPYNEQFF
>TRBD2|NA|TRBV27|TRBJ2-7
TGTGCCAGCAGTTTATCAACTAGCGGATACAGCGAGCAGTACTTC
CASSLSTSGYSEQYF
>NA|NA|TRBV30|TRBJ2-1
TGTGCCTGGAGTAACGGGCCATACAATGAGCAGTTCTTC
CAWSNGPYNEQFF
>NA|NA|TRBV28|TRBJ2-2
TGTGCCAGCAGTTTAAGAGACACCGGGGAGCTGTTTTTT
CASSLRDTGELFF
>NA|NA|TRBV5-6|TRBJ1-2
TGTGCCAGCAGCCACGGAGATGAGACTAACTATGGCTACACCTTC
CASSHGDETNYGYTF
>TRBD2|NA|TRBV5-1|TRBJ2-2
TGCGCCAGCAGCTTAGAATCTAGCGGGATGAACACCGGGGAGCTGTTTTTT
CASSLESSGMNTGELFF
>NA|NA|TRBV28|TRBJ1-4
TGTGCCAGCAGTTTAGGGTTTGGGGATGAAAAACTGTTTTTT
CASSLGFGDEKLFF
>NA|NA|TRBV21-1|TRBJ2-5
TGTGCCAGCAGCAAAGGTATCGAGCGGGAAGAAGAGACCCAGTACTTC
CASSKGIEREEETQYF
>NA|NA|TRBV28|TRBJ1-1
TGTGCCAGCAGTTTCCACCTGGGGGTGAACACTGAAGCTTTCTTT
CASSFHLGVNTEAFF
>TRBD2|NA|TRBV7-2|TRBJ2-2
TGTGCCAGCAGCTTACTAGCGGGAGCTATTGCCGGGGAGCTGTTTTTT
CASSLLAGAIAGELFF
>NA|NA|TRBV7-9|TRBJ1-4
TGTGCCAGCAGCCGGGGCGGGATGAGGGAAAAACTGTTTTTT
CASSRGGMREKLFF
>TRBD2|NA|TRBV10-3|TRBJ2-7
TGTGCCATCAGTGGGACTAGCGGGAGCTCCTACGAGCAGTACTTC
CAISGTSGSSYEQYF
>TRBD2|NA|TRBV7-8|TRBJ2-3
TGTGCCAGCAGCTTAGTGGGGGCGACTAGCGGGAGAAGGGGAAGCACAGATACGCAGTATTTT
CASSLVGATSGRRGSTDTQYF
>TRBD1|NA|TRBV5-1|TRBJ2-7
TGCGCCAGCAGCTTGGACTTGCGCCCTCCAGGGGGCGAGCAGTACTTC
CASSLDLRPPGGEQYF
>NA|NA|TRBV16|TRBJ2-1
TGTGCCAGCAGCCAGAAAGGCGCCGACAATGAGCAGTTCTTC
CASSQKGADNEQFF
>TRBD1|NA|TRBV18|TRBJ1-2
TGTGCCAGCTCACCCAGGGGGCGCGGGGGCTACACCTTC
CASSPRGRGGYTF
>NA|NA|TRBV6-6|TRBJ2-7
TGTGCCAGCACCCCGGGAGTGATATACGAGCAGTACTTC
CASTPGVIYEQYF
>NA|once|TRBV27|TRBJ1-1
TGTGCCAGCAGTGTGACCCGGCGGGGGTATACTGAAGCTTTCTTT
CASSVTRRGYTEAFF
>NA|NA|TRBV27|TRBJ2-7
TGTGCCAGCAGTTTACGAGGCACCCTTTACGAGCAGTACTTC
CASSLRGTLYEQYF
>TRBD2|NA|TRBV11-2|TRBJ2-5
TGTGCCAGCAGCTCGAGAACTAGCGGGAGTGGAGAGACCCAGTACTTC
CASSSRTSGSGETQYF
>TRBD1|NA|TRBV19|TRBJ2-7
TGTGCCAGTAGTATAGATCTAACCCGGGACAGGGTTTCCTACGAGCAGTACTTC
CASSIDLTRDRVSYEQYF
>NA|NA|TRBV7-9|TRBJ1-4
TGTGCCAGCAGCTTGGGACCTATGCAGAACCTCTGGAATGAAAAACTGTTTTTT
CASSLGPMQNLWNEKLFF
>TRBD2|NA|TRBV9|TRBJ2-1
TGTGCCAGCAGCGCCAACCCCGGACTAGCGTCAACCAATGAGCAGTTCTTC
CASSANPGLASTNEQFF
>NA|NA|TRBV6-6|TRBJ1-4
TGTGCCAGCACCCCCGGCTGGGGGTTTGACTTTGAAAAACTGTTTTTT
CASTPGWGFDFEKLFF
>NA|NA|TRBV6-1|TRBJ1-2
TGTGCCAGCAGTCCCGGAGGACTATATTCTATTGGCTACACCTTC
CASSPGGLYSIGYTF